This passage covers 9 T cell receptor beta chains from one sample sequenced in a study of PD-1 blockade in mismatch repair-deficient tumors. The repertoire was sequenced with immunoSEQ multiplex PCR; TCRdb's copy has only in-frame clones and lacks some. The data contain some 66,000 clones, approximately 88% of them singletons. The specimen comprised peripheral blood, sampled 52 weeks after starting pembrolizumab. These receptors originate from an adult with mismatch repair-deficient cancer.

In its sample, this clone was seen once. The V call is TRBV28, the J call TRBJ1-5; D call uncertain. The CDR3 has 12 residues. Trimming removed 9 bases at V and 3 bases at J, with 9 bases between. Germline CDR1 reads MDHEN; CDR2 reads SYDVKM. The CDR3 here is CASSRVNQPQHF. In DNA form, the CDR3 reads TGTGCCAGTTCGAGGGTCAATCAGCCCCAGCATTTT.

J is TRBJ2-7 and V is TRBV4-3; 7 nucleotides align to TRBD2. With 0 bases clipped from V and 3 bases from J, the junction kept 23 bases outside the gene matches. The CDR3 spans 21 residues. Germline V gives CDR1 LGHNA, CDR2 YSLEER. Here the CDR3 reads CASSQEVSSAAGNRYSYEQYF. The CDR3 nucleotides are TGCGCCAGCAGCCAAGAAGTCTCCTCTGCAGCGGGAAACCGTTATAGCTACGAGCAGTACTTC.

This chain uses TRBV27 with TRBJ2-2, with TRBD2 as a possible D gene (5 bases). Germline CDR1 reads MNHEY; CDR2 reads SMNVEV (reference sequence). V was cut by 5 bases and J by 7 bases, with 11 bases left in between. This CDR3 has 13 amino acids. The CDR3 reads CASSGSEGGELFF. The CDR3 coding sequence is TGTGCCAGCAGTGGGTCAGAGGGCGGGGAGCTGTTTTTT.

V usage is TRBV25-1 and J usage is TRBJ2-2; D may match TRBD1 or TRBD2 (5 bases each). This CDR3 is built from 11 residues. The V and J ends lost 6 bases and 6 bases respectively, with 5 bases between them. Germline CDR1 and CDR2: MGHDK and SYGVNS. DNA for the CDR3: TGTGCCAGCAGGGGGGCCGGGGAGCTGTTTTTT. Translating gives CASRGAGELFF.

Only one count was recorded for this clone. The chain employs TRBV4-1 and TRBJ2-1; TRBD2 matches 8 bases. The CDR3 covers 16 residues. After removal of 1 base from V and 4 bases from J, the junction contained 6 bases not matched to a gene. Per germline, CDR1 MGHRA and CDR2 YSYEKL. Here the CDR3 DNA reads TGCGCCAGCAGCCAAGCTCCGGGACTAGGATACAATGAGCAGTTCTTC. Amino acid sequence: CASSQAPGLGYNEQFF.

The CDR3 DNA sequence: TGTGCCAGCAGCTCCCCAGGGGGCGGTGAGACCCAGTACTTC. Its protein product is CASSSPGGGETQYF. The chain uses TRBV5-5 and TRBJ2-5, with 8 nucleotides matching TRBD1. This CDR3 spans 14 amino acids. Germline V CDR1 and CDR2: SGHKS, YYEKEE (reference sequence). V lost 3 bases to trimming and J lost 5 bases; unmatched junction nucleotides: 6.

The chain couples TRBV6-1 to TRBJ2-7, with D uncertain. The CDR3 is made up of 11 amino acids. Trimming left V 6 bases short and J 5 bases short, with 8 bases between. Looked up from germline, CDR1 is MNHNS and CDR2 is SASEGT. CDR3 in DNA: TGTGCCAGCAGGGCAGGTAACGAGCAGTACTTC. This encodes CASRAGNEQYF.

The J gene is TRBJ2-7, the V gene TRBV13, with D perhaps TRBD1 or TRBD2 (5 bases each). There are 15 residues in the CDR3. Germline-derived CDR1 and CDR2 are PRHDT and FYEKMQ (reference sequence). Trimming cost V 5 bases and J 3 bases, with 17 bases left between them. Here the CDR3 reads CASSPGTLWGYEQYF. CDR3 coding DNA: TGTGCCAGCAGCCCCGGGACCCTATGGGGCTACGAGCAGTACTTC. Complete variable domain (other parts from reference TRBV13 and TRBJ2-7): AAGVIQSPRHLIKEKRETATLKCYPIPRHDTVYWYQQGPGQDPQFLISFYEKMQSDKGSIPDRFSAQQFSDYHSELNMSSLELGDSALYFCASSPGTLWGYEQYFGPGTRLTVT.

The DNA for the CDR3 is TGCGCCAGCAGCCAAGCTCCCTTGGGGACAGGGGGGAATGAGCAGTTCTTC. Encoded protein: CASSQAPLGTGGNEQFF. The rearrangement links TRBV4-3 to TRBJ2-1, with 11 bases lining up with TRBD1. Trimming removed 1 base from V and 7 bases from J; junction bases left unmatched: 9. Germline V gives CDR1 LGHNA, CDR2 YSLEER. CDR3 length equals 17 residues.